This passage covers 28 T cell receptor beta chains from one sample sequenced in a study of blood T cell repertoires in COVID-19. This table comes from immunoSEQ multiplex PCR, and its TCRdb copy is limited to in-frame clones, with some not included. The sample has about 58,000 clones; around 90% are singletons. Sequencing was done on a sample of peripheral blood. The receptors originated from a man in his 60s with active COVID-19.

This sequence joins TRBV6-5 and TRBJ2-7; TRBD2 aligns across 9 bases. J gave up 2 bases and V 7 bases, and 6 bases lay outside the gene matches. Germline V gene data show CDR1 as MNHEY and CDR2 as SVGAGI. This CDR3 contains 14 residues. The CDR3, as DNA: TGTGCCAGCACTCCCAGCGGGGGGACCTACGAGCAGTACTTC. Translated: CASTPSGGTYEQYF.

The chain combines TRBV3-1 (or the pseudogene TRBV3-2) with TRBJ1-6, with 8 bases lining up with TRBD1. The V and J ends lost 1 base and 8 bases, in that order; junction bases with no gene match: 1. The germline gives CDR1 LGHDT, CDR2 YNNKEL (reference sequence). The CDR3 totals 14 residues. The CDR3 spells CASSQGTGYSPLHF. CDR3 coding DNA: TGTGCCAGCAGCCAAGGGACAGGGTATTCACCCCTCCACTTT.

This sequence joins TRBV27 and TRBJ2-3; 9 bases map to TRBD2. This CDR3 spans 14 amino acids. The J segment lost 2 bases and the V segment lost 8 bases, leaving 5 bases of the junction unmatched. Germline-derived CDR1 and CDR2 are MNHEY and SMNVEV (reference sequence). As DNA, the CDR3 is TGTGCCAGCGAAGCGGGGGGCCCCACAGATACGCAGTATTTT. This codes for CASEAGGPTDTQYF.

This clone was seen only once. The chain couples TRBV20-1 to TRBJ2-1; D may be TRBD2 (5 bases). V lost 6 bases and J lost 7, with 10 bases in between. CDR1 and CDR2 from the germline V gene are DFQATT and SNEGSKA (reference sequence). The CDR3 extends over 11 amino acids. CDR3 DNA sequence: TGCAGTGCCGAGAGGGTTAATGAGCAGTTCTTC. Translation gives CSAERVNEQFF.

The J gene is TRBJ1-2, the V gene TRBV19; possible D gene TRBD1, 6 bases. V lost 7 bases, J lost 6 bases, and 15 bases lay in between. The CDR3 extends over 13 amino acids. Germline V lookup: CDR1 LNHDA, CDR2 SQIVND (reference sequence). CDR3 bases: TGTGCCAGTAAGGGGAGGGGACACGATGGCTACACCTTC. Protein sequence: CASKGRGHDGYTF.

The chain carries TRBV3-1 (or the pseudogene TRBV3-2) and TRBJ2-7; TRBD2 aligns across 7 bases. Germline CDR1 is LGHDT and CDR2 is YNNKEL (reference sequence). Trimming cost V 4 bases and J 3 bases; bases outside gene matches: 6. The CDR3 spans 14 residues. The CDR3 sequence is CASSPWRGNYEQYF. The CDR3 DNA is TGTGCCAGCAGCCCCTGGCGGGGGAACTACGAGCAGTACTTC.

The chain recombines TRBV29-1 with TRBJ2-3; D perhaps matches TRBD1 (6 bases). This CDR3 has 13 amino acids. Germline loops: CDR1 SQVTM, CDR2 ANQGSEA. Trimming left V 5 bases short and J 3 bases short, with 12 bases between. The CDR3 here is CSVLGGGTDTQYF. In nucleotides, the CDR3 is TGCAGCGTTTTAGGGGGTGGGACAGATACGCAGTATTTT.

V usage is TRBV7-9 and J usage is TRBJ2-1; 13 nucleotides match TRBD2. The CDR3 is made up of 17 amino acids. Germline V CDR1 and CDR2: SEHNR, FQNEAQ (reference sequence). J gave up 0 bases and V 2 bases, and 1 base lay outside the gene matches. CDR3 in amino acids: CASSLRLAGGSYNEQFF. CDR3 DNA: TGTGCCAGCAGCTTACGACTAGCGGGGGGCTCCTACAATGAGCAGTTCTTC.

V gene TRBV20-1 combines with J gene TRBJ2-2; TRBD2 matches at 12 bases. The trim removed 3 bases at V and 5 bases at J, leaving 16 bases unmatched. The CDR3 spans 19 residues. Germline V CDR1 and CDR2: DFQATT, SNEGSKA (reference sequence). The CDR3: CSASLAGLAGGLGTGELFF. CDR3 nucleotides: TGCAGTGCTAGTCTAGCCGGGCTAGCGGGGGGGCTGGGTACCGGGGAGCTGTTTTTT.

This chain links TRBV27 with TRBJ1-6, with 7 positions matching TRBD1. The junction had 4 bases not matched to a gene; V was cut back by 4 bases and J by 10 bases. The CDR3 is 13 residues long. The V gene's germline CDR1 is MNHEY and CDR2 SMNVEV (reference sequence). CDR3 residues: CASSYDRVSPLHF. In DNA, the CDR3 is TGTGCCAGCAGTTACGACAGGGTGTCACCCCTCCACTTT.

The chain employs TRBV7-3 and TRBJ1-1; D unresolved. In germline, CDR1 is SGHTA, CDR2 FQGTGA. V lost 5 bases to trimming and J lost 0 bases, with 10 bases between them. The CDR3 spans 14 residues. The CDR3 sequence: CASSNNDMNTEAFF. CDR3 coding DNA: TGTGCCAGCAGCAATAACGACATGAACACTGAAGCTTTCTTT. The full variable domain, rest sourced from reference TRBV7-3 and TRBJ1-1, is GAGVSQTPSNKVTEKGKYVELRCDPISGHTALYWYRQSLGQGPEFLIYFQGTGAADDSGLPNDRFFAVRPEGSVSTLKIQRTERGDSAVYLCASSNNDMNTEAFFGQGTRLTVV.

The genes are TRBV28 and TRBJ2-2, with 7 bases aligning to TRBD1. The V gene end was trimmed by 8 bases and the J gene end by 5 bases; junction bases not matched to a gene: 11. Looked up from germline, CDR1 is MDHEN and CDR2 is SYDVKM. The CDR3 spans 15 residues. The CDR3 bases are TGTGCCAGCTTCAAAGACAGGGCTCGGACCGGGGAGCTGTTTTTT. Protein: CASFKDRARTGELFF.

The chain is built from TRBV10-3 and TRBJ2-1; TRBD2 matches at 10 bases. The germline V gene has CDR1 ENHRY and CDR2 SYGVKD. J lost 1 base, V lost 0 bases, and 9 bases had no gene match. The CDR3 runs 19 residues. The DNA of the CDR3 is TGTGCCATCAGTGAGTCCCGAAGTGGTAGCGGGGGGTCCTACAATGAGCAGTTCTTC. Translation gives CAISESRSGSGGSYNEQFF.

This clone was observed a handful of times. This chain uses TRBV5-4 with TRBJ1-3; D is unresolved. This CDR3 region has 13 residues. With 1 base removed from V and 2 bases from J, the gap between germline ends came to 4 bases. From germline, CDR1 is SGHNT and CDR2 YYREEE (reference sequence). CDR3 residues: CASSLNTGNTIYF. As DNA, the CDR3 is TGTGCCAGCAGCTTGAACACTGGAAACACCATATATTTT.

The J gene is TRBJ2-1, the V gene TRBV4-3, with D hard to call. Trimming stripped 0 bases from V and 6 bases from J, with 12 bases between. The CDR3 loop spans 15 amino acids. From germline, CDR1 is LGHNA and CDR2 YSLEER. CDR3 residues: CASSQESIRANEQFF. Written as DNA, the CDR3 is TGCGCCAGCAGCCAAGAATCGATACGAGCCAATGAGCAGTTCTTC.

The J gene is TRBJ2-1, the V gene TRBV6-2 or TRBV6-3; D ambiguous. Germline lookup yields CDR1 MNHEY and CDR2 SVGEGT. Trimming shortened V by 0 bases and J by 4 bases, and 7 bases separated the two germline ends. This CDR3 region has 14 residues. CDR3 sequence reads: CASSYSTQYNEQFF. The CDR3 nucleotides are TGTGCCAGCAGTTACTCGACTCAGTACAATGAGCAGTTCTTC.

The chain employs TRBV6-4 and TRBJ2-1; 7 bases agree with TRBD2. Trimming at V came to 4 bases and at J to 6 bases, leaving 12 bases not matched to a gene. CDR1 MRHNA and CDR2 SNTAGT come from the germline V gene. The CDR3 totals 16 residues. The chain's CDR3 is CASSAGVSGASNEQFF. DNA of the CDR3: TGTGCCAGCAGTGCCGGGGTAAGCGGGGCATCCAATGAGCAGTTCTTC.

The chain carries TRBV28 and TRBJ1-5; 8 positions agree with TRBD1. This CDR3 has 15 residues. Trimming removed 3 bases from V and 3 bases from J; junction bases left unmatched: 4. Germline CDR1 and CDR2: MDHEN and SYDVKM. The CDR3 sequence is CASSLGQVLNQPQHF. The CDR3 DNA is TGTGCCAGCAGTTTGGGACAGGTCCTCAATCAGCCCCAGCATTTT. The full variable domain, rest sourced from reference TRBV28 and TRBJ1-5, is DVKVTQSSRYLVKRTGEKVFLECVQDMDHENMFWYRQDPGLGLRLIYFSYDVKMKEKGDIPEGYSVSREKKERFSLILESASTNQTSMYLCASSLGQVLNQPQHFGDGTRLSIL.

The rearrangement uses TRBV11-2 and TRBJ2-5; TRBD2 matches 9 bases. V lost 2 bases and J lost 3; bases outside the gene matches: 10. The CDR3 sequence is 17 residues long. CDR1 is SGHAT, CDR2 FQNNGV, per germline. CDR3 DNA: TGTGCCAGCAGCTTAAATATCCGGGCTAGCGGGAAAGAGACCCAGTACTTC. It yields the protein CASSLNIRASGKETQYF. Supplemented by reference TRBV11-2 and TRBJ2-5, the full variable domain reads EAGVAQSPRYKIIEKRQSVAFWCNPISGHATLYWYQQILGQGPKLLIQFQNNGVVDDSQLPKDRFSAERLKGVDSTLKIQPAKLEDSAVYLCASSLNIRASGKETQYFGPGTRLLVL.

The rearrangement uses TRBV27 and TRBJ2-7, with a tentative D call TRBD1 (8 bases). The CDR3 extends over 14 amino acids. Germline V gene data show CDR1 as MNHEY and CDR2 as SMNVEV (reference sequence). The V end was cut by 5 bases, the J end by 2 bases, with 13 bases between. The CDR3 DNA reads as TGTGCCAGCAGTCGACAGGGGAGGGCCTACGAGCAGTACTTC. Protein: CASSRQGRAYEQYF.

The rearrangement uses TRBV12-3 or TRBV12-4 and TRBJ2-1; D is perhaps TRBD1 (6 bases). The CDR3 spans 13 residues. V shed 5 bases and J shed 7 bases, with 12 bases lying between them. As DNA, the CDR3 is TGTGCCAGCAGTATTGACAGGTTTAATGAGCAGTTCTTC. It codes for CASSIDRFNEQFF.

This chain joins TRBV5-1 and TRBJ2-1; 7 bases map to TRBD1. The germline CDR1 and CDR2 sequences are SGHRS and YFSETQ. The CDR3 is 17 amino acids. J lost 0 bases, V lost 4 bases, and 10 bases had no gene match. DNA of the CDR3: TGCGCCAGCAGCCGAACCCCGACAGGGAGCTCCTACAATGAGCAGTTCTTC. This encodes CASSRTPTGSSYNEQFF.

The gene calls are TRBV11-3 and TRBJ1-3, with D tentatively TRBD1 (6 bases). This CDR3 spans 13 amino acids. Germline V gene sequence: CDR1 SGHNT, CDR2 YENEEA. V lost 3 bases and J 4 bases, leaving 7 bases between the germline ends. In DNA, the CDR3 is TGTGCCAGCAGCTTGGACAGCGGAAACACCATATATTTT. Translated: CASSLDSGNTIYF.

The rearrangement joins TRBV12-5 to TRBJ1-5, with D possibly matching TRBD1 (5 bases). The CDR3 spans 12 residues. Germline lookup yields CDR1 LGHNT and CDR2 FRNRAP. Deletions cut 6 bases from V and 10 bases from J, with 13 bases between. CDR3 protein: CASGFSQGPQHF. CDR3 bases: TGTGCTAGTGGATTCTCCCAGGGACCCCAGCATTTT. Complete variable domain (other parts from reference TRBV12-5 and TRBJ1-5): DARVTQTPRHKVTEMGQEVTMRCQPILGHNTVFWYRQTMMQGLELLAYFRNRAPLDDSGMPKDRFSAEMPDATLATLKIQPSEPRDSAVYFCASGFSQGPQHFGDGTRLSIL.

This clone has more than one count but fewer than ten. The chain combines TRBV10-3 with TRBJ1-2, with a possible D match to TRBD1 (5 bases). The V gene lost 6 bases and the J gene lost 4 bases, with 12 bases spanning the gap. This CDR3 spans 13 amino acids. Germline V gene lookup returns CDR1 ENHRY and CDR2 SYGVKD. CDR3 sequence (DNA): TGTGCCATCAGCCAGGGTAATGCCTATGGCTACACCTTC. Its translation is CAISQGNAYGYTF.

V and J are TRBV11-2 and TRBJ2-3; a weak D match, TRBD1 (6 bases). V gave up 5 bases and J gave up 3 bases, with 9 bases separating them. CDR1 SGHAT and CDR2 FQNNGV come from the germline V gene. The CDR3 contains 13 residues. The CDR3 DNA is TGTGCCAGCAGCCTTACAGGGACAGATACGCAGTATTTT. This codes for CASSLTGTDTQYF.

This chain connects TRBV6-6 to TRBJ1-2; D perhaps matches TRBD1 (6 bases). Trimming left V 3 bases short and J 4 bases short, with 12 bases between. Per the germline V gene, CDR1 is MNHNY and CDR2 is SVGAGI (reference sequence). The CDR3 covers 14 residues. The CDR3 DNA is TGTGCCAGCAGTTATTCGCAGGGGCCCTATGGCTACACCTTC. The encoded protein is CASSYSQGPYGYTF.

The chain uses TRBV19 and TRBJ2-7; 8 bases line up with TRBD1. This CDR3 has 13 residues. The germline V gene encodes CDR1 LNHDA and CDR2 SQIVND (reference sequence). The ends lost 6 bases at V and 5 bases at J; junction bases unmatched: 6. The CDR3 region has the DNA TGTGCCAGTAGGCAGACAGGGGCCAACGAGCAGTACTTC. Its protein product is CASRQTGANEQYF.